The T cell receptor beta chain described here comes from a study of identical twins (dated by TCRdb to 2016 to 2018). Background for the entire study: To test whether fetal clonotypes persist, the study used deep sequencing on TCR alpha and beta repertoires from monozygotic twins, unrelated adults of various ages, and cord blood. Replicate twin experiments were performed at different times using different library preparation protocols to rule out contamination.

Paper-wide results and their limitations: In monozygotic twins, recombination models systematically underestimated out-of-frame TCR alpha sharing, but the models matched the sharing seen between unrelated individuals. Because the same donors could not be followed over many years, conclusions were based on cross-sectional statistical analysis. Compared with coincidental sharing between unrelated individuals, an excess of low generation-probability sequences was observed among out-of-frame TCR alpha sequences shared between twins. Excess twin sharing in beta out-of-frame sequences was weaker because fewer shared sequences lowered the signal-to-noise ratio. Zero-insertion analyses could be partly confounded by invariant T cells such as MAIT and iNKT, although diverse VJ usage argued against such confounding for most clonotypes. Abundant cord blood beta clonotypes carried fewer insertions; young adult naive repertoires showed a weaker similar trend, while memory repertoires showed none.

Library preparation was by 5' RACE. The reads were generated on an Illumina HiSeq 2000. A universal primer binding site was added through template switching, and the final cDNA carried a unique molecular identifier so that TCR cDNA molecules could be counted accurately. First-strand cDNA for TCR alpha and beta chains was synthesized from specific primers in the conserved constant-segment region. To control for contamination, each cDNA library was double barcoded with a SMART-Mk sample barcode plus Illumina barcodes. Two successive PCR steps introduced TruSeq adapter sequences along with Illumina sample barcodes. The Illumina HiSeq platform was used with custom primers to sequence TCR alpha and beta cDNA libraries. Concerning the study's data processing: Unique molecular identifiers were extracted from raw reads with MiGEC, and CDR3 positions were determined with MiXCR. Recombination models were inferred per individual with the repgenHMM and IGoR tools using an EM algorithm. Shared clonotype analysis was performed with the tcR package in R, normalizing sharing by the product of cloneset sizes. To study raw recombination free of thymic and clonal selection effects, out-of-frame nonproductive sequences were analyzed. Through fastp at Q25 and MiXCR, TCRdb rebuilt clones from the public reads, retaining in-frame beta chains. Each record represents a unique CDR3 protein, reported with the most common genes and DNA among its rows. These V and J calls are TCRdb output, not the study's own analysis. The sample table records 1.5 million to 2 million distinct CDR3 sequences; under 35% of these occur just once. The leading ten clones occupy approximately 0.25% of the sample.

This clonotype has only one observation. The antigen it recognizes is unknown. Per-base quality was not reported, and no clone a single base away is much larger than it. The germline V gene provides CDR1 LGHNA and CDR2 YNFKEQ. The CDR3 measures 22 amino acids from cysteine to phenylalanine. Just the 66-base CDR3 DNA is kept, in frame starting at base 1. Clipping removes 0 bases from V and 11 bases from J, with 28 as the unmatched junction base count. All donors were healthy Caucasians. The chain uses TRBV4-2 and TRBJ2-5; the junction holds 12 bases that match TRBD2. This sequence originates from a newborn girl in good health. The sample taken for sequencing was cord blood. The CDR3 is CASSQELWLAGGPLGPYNEQYF. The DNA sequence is TGTGCCAGCAGCCAAGAGCTCTGGCTAGCGGGGGGGCCATTGGGTCCCTACAATGAGCAGTACTTC.